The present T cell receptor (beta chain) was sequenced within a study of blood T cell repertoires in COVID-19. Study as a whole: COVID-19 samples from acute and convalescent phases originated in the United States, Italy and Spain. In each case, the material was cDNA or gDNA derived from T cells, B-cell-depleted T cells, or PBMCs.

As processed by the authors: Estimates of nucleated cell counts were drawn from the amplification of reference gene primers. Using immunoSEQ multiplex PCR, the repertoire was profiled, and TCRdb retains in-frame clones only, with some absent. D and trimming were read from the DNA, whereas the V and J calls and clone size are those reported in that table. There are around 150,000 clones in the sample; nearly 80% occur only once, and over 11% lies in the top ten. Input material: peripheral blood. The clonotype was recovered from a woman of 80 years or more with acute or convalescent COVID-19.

The CDR3 spells CASSPEGGTQPQHF. The CDR3 nucleotides are TGCGCCAGCAGCCCCGAGGGAGGGACTCAGCCCCAGCATTTT. This chain links TRBV5-1 with TRBJ1-5; TRBD1 is a possible D gene (5 bases). The CDR3 covers 14 residues. The germline V and J ends were trimmed by 4 bases and 6 bases, with 14 bases remaining between them. Germline loops: CDR1 SGHRS, CDR2 YFSETQ.